This T cell receptor beta chain was retrieved from a study of metastatic and nonmetastatic thyroid tumors. About the study: From malignant and benign thyroid patients, repertoires in blood and in tumor or nodule tissue were compared.

A word on this clone: Its antigen is not known.

Trimming shortened V by 0 bases and J by 7 bases, and 11 bases separated the two germline ends. This CDR3 is built from 15 residues. The germline V gene encodes CDR1 SGHDT and CDR2 YYEEEE. Original handling: Clinicopathological groups differed in CDR3, with these differences serving to build a distant-metastasis classifier for papillary thyroid cancer. TCRdb re-clonotyped the PCR reads via MiXCR. TCRdb's processing, not the authors' own work, is the source of the V and J calls. The sample includes fewer than 15,000 clones, 25% to 35% of them seen just once. Overall study findings and caveats: Benign nodules reportedly had significantly lower TCR beta diversity than malignant thyroid tumors in blood and tumor.

All patients were untreated before thyroid surgery. Sequenced: tumor tissue. The clonotype originates from a female donor with papillary thyroid cancer or a benign thyroid nodule (not recorded which). Some clones in this sample may be carry-over from other donors' samples. The V call is TRBV5-6, the J call TRBJ1-6; D call uncertain. CDR3 DNA sequence: TGTGCCAGCAGCTTGGGCGGTCCTCGGAATTCACCCCTCCACTTT. Translated, it gives CASSLGGPRNSPLHF.